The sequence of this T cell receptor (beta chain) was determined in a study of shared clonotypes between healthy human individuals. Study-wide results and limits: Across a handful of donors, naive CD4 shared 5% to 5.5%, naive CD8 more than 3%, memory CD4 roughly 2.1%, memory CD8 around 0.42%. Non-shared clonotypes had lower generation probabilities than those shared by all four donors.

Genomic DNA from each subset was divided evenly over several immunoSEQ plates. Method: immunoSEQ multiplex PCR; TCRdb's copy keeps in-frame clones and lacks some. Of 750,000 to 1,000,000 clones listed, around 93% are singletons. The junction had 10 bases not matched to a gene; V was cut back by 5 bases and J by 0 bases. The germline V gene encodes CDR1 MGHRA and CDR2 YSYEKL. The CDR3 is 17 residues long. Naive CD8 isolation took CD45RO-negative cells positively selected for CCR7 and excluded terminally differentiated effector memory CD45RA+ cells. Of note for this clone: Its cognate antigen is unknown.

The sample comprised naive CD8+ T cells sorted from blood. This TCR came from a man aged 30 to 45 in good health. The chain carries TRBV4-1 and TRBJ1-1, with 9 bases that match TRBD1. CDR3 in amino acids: CASSGPGQGYMNTEAFF. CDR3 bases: TGCGCCAGCAGCGGACCGGGACAGGGATACATGAACACTGAAGCTTTCTTT.